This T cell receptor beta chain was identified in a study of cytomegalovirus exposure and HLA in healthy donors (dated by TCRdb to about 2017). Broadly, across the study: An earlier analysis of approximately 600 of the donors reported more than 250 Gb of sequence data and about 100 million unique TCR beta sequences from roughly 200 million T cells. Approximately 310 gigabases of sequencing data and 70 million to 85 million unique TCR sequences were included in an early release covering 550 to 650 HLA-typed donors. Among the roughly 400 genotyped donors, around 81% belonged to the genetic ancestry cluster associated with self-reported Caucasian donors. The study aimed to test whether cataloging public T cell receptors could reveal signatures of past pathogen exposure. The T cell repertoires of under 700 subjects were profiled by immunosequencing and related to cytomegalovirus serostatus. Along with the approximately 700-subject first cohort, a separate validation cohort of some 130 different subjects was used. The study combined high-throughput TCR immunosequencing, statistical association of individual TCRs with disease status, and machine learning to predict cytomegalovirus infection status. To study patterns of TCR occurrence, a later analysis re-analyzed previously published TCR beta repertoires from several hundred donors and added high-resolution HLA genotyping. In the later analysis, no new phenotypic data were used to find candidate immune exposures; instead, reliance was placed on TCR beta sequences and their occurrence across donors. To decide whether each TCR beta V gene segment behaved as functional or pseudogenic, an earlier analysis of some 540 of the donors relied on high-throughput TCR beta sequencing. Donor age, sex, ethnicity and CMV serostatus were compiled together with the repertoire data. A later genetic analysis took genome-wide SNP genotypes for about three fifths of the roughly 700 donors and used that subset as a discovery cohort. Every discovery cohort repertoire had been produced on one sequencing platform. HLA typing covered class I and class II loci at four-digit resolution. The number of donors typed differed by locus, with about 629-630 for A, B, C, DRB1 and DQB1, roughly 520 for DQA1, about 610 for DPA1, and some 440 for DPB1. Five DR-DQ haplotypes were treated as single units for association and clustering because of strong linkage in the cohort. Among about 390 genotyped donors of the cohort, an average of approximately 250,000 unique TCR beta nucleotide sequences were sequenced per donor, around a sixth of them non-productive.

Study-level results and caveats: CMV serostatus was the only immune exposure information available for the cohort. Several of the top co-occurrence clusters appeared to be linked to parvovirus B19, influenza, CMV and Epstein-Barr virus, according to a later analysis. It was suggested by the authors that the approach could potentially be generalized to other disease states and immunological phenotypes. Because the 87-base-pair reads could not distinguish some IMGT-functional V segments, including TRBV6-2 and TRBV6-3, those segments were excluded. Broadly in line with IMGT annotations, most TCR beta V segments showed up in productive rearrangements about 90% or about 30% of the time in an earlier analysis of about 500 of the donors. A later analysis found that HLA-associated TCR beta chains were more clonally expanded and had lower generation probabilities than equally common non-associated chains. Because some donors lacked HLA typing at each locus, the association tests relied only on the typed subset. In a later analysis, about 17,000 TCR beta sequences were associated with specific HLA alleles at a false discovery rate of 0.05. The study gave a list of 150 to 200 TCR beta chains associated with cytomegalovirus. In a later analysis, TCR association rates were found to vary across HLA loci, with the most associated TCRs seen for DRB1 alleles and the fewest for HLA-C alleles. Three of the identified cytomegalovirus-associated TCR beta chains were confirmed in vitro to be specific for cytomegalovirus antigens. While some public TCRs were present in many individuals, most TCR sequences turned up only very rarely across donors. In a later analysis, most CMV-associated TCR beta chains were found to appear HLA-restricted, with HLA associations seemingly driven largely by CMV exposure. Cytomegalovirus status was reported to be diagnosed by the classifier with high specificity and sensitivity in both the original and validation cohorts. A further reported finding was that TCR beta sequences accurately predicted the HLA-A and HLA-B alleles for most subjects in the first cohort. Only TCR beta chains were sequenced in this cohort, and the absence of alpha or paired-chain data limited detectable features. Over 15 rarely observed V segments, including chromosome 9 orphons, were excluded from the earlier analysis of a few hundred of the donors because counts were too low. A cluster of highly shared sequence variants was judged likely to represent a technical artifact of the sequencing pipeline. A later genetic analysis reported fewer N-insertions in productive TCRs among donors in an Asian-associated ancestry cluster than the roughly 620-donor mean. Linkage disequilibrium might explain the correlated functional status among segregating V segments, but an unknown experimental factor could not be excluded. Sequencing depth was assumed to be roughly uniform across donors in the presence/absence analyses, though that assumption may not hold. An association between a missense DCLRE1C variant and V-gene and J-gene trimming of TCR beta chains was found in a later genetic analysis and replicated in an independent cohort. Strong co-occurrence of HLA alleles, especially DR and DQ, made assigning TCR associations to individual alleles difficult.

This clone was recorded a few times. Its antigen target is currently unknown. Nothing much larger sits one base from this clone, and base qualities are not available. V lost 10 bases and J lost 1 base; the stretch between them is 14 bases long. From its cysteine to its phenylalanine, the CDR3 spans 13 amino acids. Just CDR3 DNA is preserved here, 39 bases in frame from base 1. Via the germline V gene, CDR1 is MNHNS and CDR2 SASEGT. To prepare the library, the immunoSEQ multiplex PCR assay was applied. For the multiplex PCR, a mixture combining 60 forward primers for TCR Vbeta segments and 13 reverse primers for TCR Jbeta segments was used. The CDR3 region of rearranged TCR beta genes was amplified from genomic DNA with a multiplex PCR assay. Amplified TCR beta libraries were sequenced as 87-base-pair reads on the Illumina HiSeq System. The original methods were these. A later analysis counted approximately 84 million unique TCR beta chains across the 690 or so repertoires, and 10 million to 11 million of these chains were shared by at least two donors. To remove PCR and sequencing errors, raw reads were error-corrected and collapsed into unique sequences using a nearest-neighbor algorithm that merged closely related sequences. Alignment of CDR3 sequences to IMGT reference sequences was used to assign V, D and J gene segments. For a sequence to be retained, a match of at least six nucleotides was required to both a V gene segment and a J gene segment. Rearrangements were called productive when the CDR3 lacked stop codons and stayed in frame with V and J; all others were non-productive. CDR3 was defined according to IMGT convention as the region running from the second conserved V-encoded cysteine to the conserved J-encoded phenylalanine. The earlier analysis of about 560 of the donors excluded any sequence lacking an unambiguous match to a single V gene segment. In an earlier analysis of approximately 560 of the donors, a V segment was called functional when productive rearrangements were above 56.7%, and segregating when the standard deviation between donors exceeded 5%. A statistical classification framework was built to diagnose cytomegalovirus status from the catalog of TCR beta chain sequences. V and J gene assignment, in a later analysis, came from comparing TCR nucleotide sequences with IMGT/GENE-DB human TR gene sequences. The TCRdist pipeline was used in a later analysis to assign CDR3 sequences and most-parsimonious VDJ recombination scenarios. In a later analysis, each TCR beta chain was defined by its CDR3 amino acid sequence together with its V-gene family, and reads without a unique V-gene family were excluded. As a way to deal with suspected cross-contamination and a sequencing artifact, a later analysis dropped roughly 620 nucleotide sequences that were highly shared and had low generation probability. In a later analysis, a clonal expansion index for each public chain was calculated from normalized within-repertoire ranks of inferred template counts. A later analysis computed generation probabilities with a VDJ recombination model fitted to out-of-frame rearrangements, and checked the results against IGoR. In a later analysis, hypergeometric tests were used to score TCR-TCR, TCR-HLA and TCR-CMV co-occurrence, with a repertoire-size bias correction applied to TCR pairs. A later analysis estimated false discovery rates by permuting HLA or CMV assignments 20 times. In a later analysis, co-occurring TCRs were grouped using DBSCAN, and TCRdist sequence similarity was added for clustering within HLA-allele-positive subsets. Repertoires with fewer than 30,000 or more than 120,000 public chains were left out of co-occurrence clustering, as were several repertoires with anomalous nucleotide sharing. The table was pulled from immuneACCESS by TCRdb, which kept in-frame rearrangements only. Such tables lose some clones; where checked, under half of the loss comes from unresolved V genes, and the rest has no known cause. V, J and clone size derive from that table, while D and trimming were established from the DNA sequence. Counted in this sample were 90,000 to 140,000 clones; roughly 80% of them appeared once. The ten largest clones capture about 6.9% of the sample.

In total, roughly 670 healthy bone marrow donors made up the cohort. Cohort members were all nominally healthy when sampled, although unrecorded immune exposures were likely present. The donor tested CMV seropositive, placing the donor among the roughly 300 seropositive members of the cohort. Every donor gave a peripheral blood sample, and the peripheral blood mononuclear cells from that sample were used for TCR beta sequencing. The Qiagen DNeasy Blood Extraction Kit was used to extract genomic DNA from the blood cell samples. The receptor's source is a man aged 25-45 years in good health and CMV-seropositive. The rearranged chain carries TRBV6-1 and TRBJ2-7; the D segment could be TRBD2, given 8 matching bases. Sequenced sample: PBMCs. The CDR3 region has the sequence CATGGDRSYEQYF. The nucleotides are TGTGCCACGGGGGGGGACAGATCCTACGAGCAGTACTTC.